These T cell receptor beta chains were read from a single sample in a study of T-cell memory formation after mild COVID-19. TCRdb passed the 5' RACE reads through MiXCR, listing each CDR3 protein once. The sample has 180,000 or so distinct CDR3 sequences; more than 9% are singletons. Sequenced sample: PBMCs or a T cell subset sorted from them (not recorded which). The receptors were sampled from a young man who had mild COVID-19 (a few samples of this study predate the infection). Cell type and time point are not known. Each CDR3 is given with its conserved first and last residue. A D gene is named only where the DNA matches it firmly. Clone size is shown for a subset of rows, as once, few, many or a class of expanded clone.

d_call j_call v_call clone_size cdr3_nt cdr3_aa
- TRBJ2-4 TRBV20-1 - TGCAGTGCCCAGAACGGGGACATTCAGTACTTC CSAQNGDIQYF
TRBD1 TRBJ1-5 TRBV15 - TGTGCCACCAGCAGAGCGTATATGGGGACAGGGGGCGTTGGAACGGGTCAGCCCCAGCATTTT CATSRAYMGTGGVGTGQPQHF
- TRBJ2-5 TRBV4-3 - TGCGCCAGCAGCCAAGATAGGAGACAAGAGACCCAGTACTTC CASSQDRRQETQYF
- TRBJ1-6 TRBV7-6 - TGTGCCAGCAGCCCCCAGACAGGCTATAATTCACCCCTCCACTTT CASSPQTGYNSPLHF
- TRBJ1-5 TRBV6-2/TRBV6-3 - TGTGCCAGCAGTTCGCAGGGTGGTCAGCCCCAGCATTTT CASSSQGGQPQHF
TRBD2 TRBJ2-7 TRBV7-2 - TGTGCCAGCAGCTTAGTCGGGACTAGCGGGGGGACCATCGCACAGTACTTC CASSLVGTSGGTIAQYF
TRBD1 TRBJ2-5 TRBV5-7 few TGTGCCAGCAGCCGAGGTGGACAGGGAGGTAGAGAGACCCAGTACTTC CASSRGGQGGRETQYF
TRBD1 TRBJ1-1 TRBV5-1 many TGCGCCAGCAGCTTGGGCTACCGGGGACAGGGCTACACTGAAGCTTTCTTT CASSLGYRGQGYTEAFF
- TRBJ1-2 TRBV6-1 - TGTGCCAGCGGGGAGACATATGGCTACACCTTC CASGETYGYTF
TRBD2 TRBJ2-1 TRBV20-1 many TGCAGTGCTCAAGCGGGGGGGGACAGGGAGCAGTTCTTC CSAQAGGDREQFF
- TRBJ2-2 TRBV5-1 - TGCGCCAGCAGGGACAGTACCGGGGAGCTGTTTTTT CASRDSTGELFF
TRBD2 TRBJ2-1 TRBV12-3/TRBV12-4 many TGTGCCAGCAGTTTCAGACTAGCGGGACTAGGTGAGCAGTTCTTC CASSFRLAGLGEQFF
- TRBJ2-2 TRBV4-2 - TGTGCCAGCAGCCAAGTGGAGGGGGGTACCGGGGAGCTGTTTTTT CASSQVEGGTGELFF
TRBD1 TRBJ2-6 TRBV6-2/TRBV6-3 many TGTGCCAGCAGCCCAGGGGGCTCTGGGGCCAACGTCCTGACTTTC CASSPGGSGANVLTF
- TRBJ1-3 TRBV7-2 - TGTGCCAGCAGGGGGGGCAGGGAATTCGGAAACACCATATATTTT CASRGGREFGNTIYF
- TRBJ2-3 TRBV18 few TGTGCCAGCTCATCCTGGACTGGCGGGGAGGGCACAGATACGCAGTATTTT CASSSWTGGEGTDTQYF
- TRBJ2-5 TRBV5-1 few TGCGCCAGCAGCTTGGCTGGGCAGTACCAAGAGACCCAGTACTTC CASSLAGQYQETQYF
- TRBJ1-4 TRBV4-3 - TGCGCCAGCAGCCAAAATCCCACGGGGGGGAATGAAAAACTGTTTTTT CASSQNPTGGNEKLFF
- TRBJ2-3 TRBV20-1 - TGCAGTGCTAGAGATGGGCAGGGTTTGGATACGCAGTATTTT CSARDGQGLDTQYF
- TRBJ2-5 TRBV3-1 few TGTGCCAGCAGCCACACCCTATATTCAGGGAATCGAGAGACCCAGTACTTC CASSHTLYSGNRETQYF